This passage covers 3 T cell receptor beta chains from one sample sequenced in a study of T-cell reconstitution after alpha-beta-depleted transplantation in children. The authors prepared the TCRbeta library with unique molecular identifiers. TCRdb independently ran MiXCR on the PCR reads; one entry per CDR3 protein. The data contain 200,000 to 250,000 distinct CDR3 sequences, about 25% of them singletons. The source was PBMCs, collected before TCRalphabeta/CD19-depleted stem cell transplant. These receptors originate from a girl aged 2 to 10 with Fanconi anemia, due to receive a stem cell transplant.

This clonotype was seen many times. J is TRBJ2-7 and V is TRBV20-1, with 7 positions matching TRBD2. The V gene's germline CDR1 is DFQATT and CDR2 SNEGSKA (reference sequence). This CDR3 has 15 residues. With V trimmed by 3 bases and J by 4 bases, 12 bases remained unmatched. In DNA form, the CDR3 reads TGCAGTGCTAGGGGAGCGGGACTGTCCGGGTACGAGCAGTACTTC. Its protein product is CSARGAGLSGYEQYF.

This clonotype has just a few counts. V usage is TRBV7-9 and J usage is TRBJ2-6, with no clear D. V was clipped by 3 bases and J by 2 bases, with 14 bases between them. The germline V gene encodes CDR1 SEHNR and CDR2 FQNEAQ (reference sequence). CDR3 size: 17 residues. Written as DNA, the CDR3 is TGTGCCAGCAGCTTCATCACGGTAATCGCTGGGGCCAACGTCCTGACTTTC. It yields the protein CASSFITVIAGANVLTF.

This clonotype was counted ten times or more. The chain recombines TRBV25-1 with TRBJ2-7, with D possibly matching TRBD1 (5 bases). Germline assignment: CDR1 MGHDK and CDR2 SYGVNS. The germline V and J ends were trimmed by 4 bases and 4 bases, with 20 bases remaining between them. The CDR3 length is 16 residues. The CDR3 loop reads CASSGNRRPTGYEQYF. The CDR3 nucleotides are TGTGCCAGCAGTGGGAACAGGCGCCCTACAGGTTACGAGCAGTACTTC.